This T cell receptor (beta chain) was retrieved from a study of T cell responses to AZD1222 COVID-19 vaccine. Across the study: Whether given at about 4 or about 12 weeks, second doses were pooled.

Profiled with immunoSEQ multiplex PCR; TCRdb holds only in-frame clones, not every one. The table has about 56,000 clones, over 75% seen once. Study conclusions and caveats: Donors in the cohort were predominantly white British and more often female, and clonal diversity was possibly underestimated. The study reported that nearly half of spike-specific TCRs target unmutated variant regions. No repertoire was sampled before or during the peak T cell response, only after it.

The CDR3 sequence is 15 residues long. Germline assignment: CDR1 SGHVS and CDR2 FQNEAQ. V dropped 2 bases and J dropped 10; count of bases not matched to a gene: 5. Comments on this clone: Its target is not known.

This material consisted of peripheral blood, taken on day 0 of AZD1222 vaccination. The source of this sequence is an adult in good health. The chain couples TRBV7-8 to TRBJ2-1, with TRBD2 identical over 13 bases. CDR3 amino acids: CASSLSTSGGKEQFF. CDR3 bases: TGTGCCAGCAGCTTATCGACTAGCGGGGGGAAAGAGCAGTTCTTC.